The clone carrying this TCR beta chain was observed a handful of times. Its antigen is undetermined. From germline, CDR1 is MNHEY and CDR2 SMNVEV (reference sequence). Trimming left V 6 bases short and J 12 bases short, with 14 bases between. CDR3 size: 11 residues. The data were taken from a study of cytomegalovirus exposure and HLA in healthy donors. Study outcomes and limitations: Cytomegalovirus status was reportedly diagnosed by the classifier with high specificity and sensitivity.

Healthy bone marrow donors made up the donor group. Primers included in the PCR were 60 Vbeta and 13 Jbeta primers. Assay used: immunoSEQ multiplex PCR; TCRdb lists only in-frame clones, some missing. The sample has 55,000 to 75,000 clones, approximately 77% seen once. The receptor comes from a woman aged 30 to 39 in good health and CMV-seropositive. The chain joins TRBV27 to TRBJ1-1; D might be TRBD1 (5 bases). Sequenced sample: PBMCs. CDR3: CASSPGRVTFF. CDR3 nucleotide sequence: TGTGCCAGCAGCCCAGGGAGGGTGACTTTCTTT.